Listed here are 18 T cell receptor beta chains from one sample, sequenced in a study of T-cell reconstitution after alpha-beta-depleted transplantation in children. Preparation of the TCRbeta library involved a method that used unique molecular identifiers. TCRdb re-analysed the PCR reads in MiXCR, keeping a single row per CDR3 protein. The table includes fewer than 700,000 distinct CDR3 sequences, 20% to 25% detected once. The sequenced sample was PBMCs, mostly from graft donor cells, obtained 360 days after TCRalphabeta/CD19-depleted stem cell transplant. The receptors shown here come from a boy under three years old who had a stem cell transplant for acute myeloid leukemia, so the T cells may come from the graft donor.

This clonotype was counted a few times. The V gene is TRBV7-2, the J gene TRBJ2-1; D ambiguous. Trimming removed 5 bases at V and 3 bases at J, with 8 bases between. CDR1 and CDR2 from the germline V gene are SGHTA and FQGNSA. This CDR3 has 13 residues. CDR3 region: CASSRNLYNEQFF. The CDR3, as DNA: TGTGCCAGCAGCAGGAACCTCTACAATGAGCAGTTCTTC.

This clonotype has ten or more counts. The chain is built from TRBV14 and TRBJ2-1; D unclear. V lost 0 bases to trimming and J lost 3 bases, with 6 bases between them. Germline CDR1 reads SGHDN; CDR2 reads FVKESK. The CDR3 is made up of 14 amino acids. CDR3 bases: TGTGCCAGCAGCCAAGATGCACTCTACAATGAGCAGTTCTTC. It translates to CASSQDALYNEQFF.

The chain employs TRBV20-1 and TRBJ2-5; tentatively, D is TRBD2 (5 bases). The V gene's germline CDR1 is DFQATT and CDR2 SNEGSKA (reference sequence). The length of the CDR3 is 15 residues. The germline V and J ends were trimmed by 4 bases and 2 bases, with 17 bases remaining between them. As DNA, the CDR3 is TGCAGTGCTAACCGGGGAGATGACTTACAAGAGACCCAGTACTTC. As protein: CSANRGDDLQETQYF.

This clonotype has a count of ten or more. This chain joins TRBV12-3 or TRBV12-4 and TRBJ1-2; no clear D. The V gene lost 7 bases and the J gene lost 4 bases, with 7 bases spanning the gap. The CDR3 has 11 amino acids. CDR3 region: CASNDLYGYTF. The CDR3, as DNA: TGTGCCAGCAATGATCTCTATGGCTACACCTTC.

The chain couples TRBV12-3 or TRBV12-4 to TRBJ2-6; 13 nucleotides line up with TRBD2. J lost 0 bases, V lost 4 bases, and 12 bases had no gene match. The CDR3 is 21 amino acids. In nucleotides, the CDR3 is TGTGCCAGCAGTTCCCGGGGCCGACTAGCGGGGGGACACTCTGGGGCCAACGTCCTGACTTTC. It yields the protein CASSSRGRLAGGHSGANVLTF.

As regards this clonotype: No conserved phenylalanine or tryptophan is present at the end of the CDR3, so a read error is the likely explanation. V is TRBV11-2 and J is TRBJ2-3, with 10 bases identical to TRBD1. After removal of 4 bases from V and 6 bases from J, the junction contained 10 bases not matched to a gene. Germline CDR1 SGHAT, CDR2 FQNNGV. The CDR3 has 16 residues. In DNA, the CDR3 is TGTGCCAGCAGCTATGGGGAGGGACAGGGGCCTGATACGCAGTATGGT. Amino acids: CASSYGEGQGPDTQYG.

The table lists this clonotype with many counts. The V gene is TRBV7-2, the J gene TRBJ2-7; D gene ambiguous. The V end lost 5 bases, the J end lost 3 bases, and 11 bases lay between the germline ends. The CDR3 runs 13 residues. The germline CDR1 and CDR2 sequences are SGHTA and FQGNSA. In DNA form, the CDR3 reads TGTGCCAGCAGCACTGGACCGAGCTACGAGCAGTACTTC. Translation: CASSTGPSYEQYF.

The V and J genes are TRBV7-8 and TRBJ2-1; 12 nucleotides align to TRBD2. V trimming: 5 bases; J trimming: 0 bases; junction bases outside the gene matches: 11. The CDR3 extends over 19 amino acids. Germline V gene sequence: CDR1 SGHVS, CDR2 FQNEAQ. This CDR3 reads CASSPRTSGALSSYNEQFF. The CDR3, as DNA: TGTGCCAGCAGCCCCCGGACTAGCGGGGCCCTAAGCTCCTACAATGAGCAGTTCTTC.

This clonotype appeared many times. The chain is built from TRBV12-5 and TRBJ2-1; 7 nucleotides line up with TRBD1. Unmatched junction bases numbered 7, after V lost 0 bases and J lost 5 bases. Germline V lookup: CDR1 LGHNT, CDR2 FRNRAP. The CDR3 loop spans 16 amino acids. This chain's CDR3 is CASGLVPSGGNNEQFF. The CDR3, as DNA: TGTGCTAGTGGTTTGGTACCGTCAGGGGGTAACAATGAGCAGTTCTTC.

This clonotype was picked up a small number of times. V and J are TRBV29-1 and TRBJ2-7, with TRBD1 identical over 7 bases. CDR1 and CDR2 (germline): SQVTM, ANQGSEA. Unmatched junction bases numbered 6, after V lost 7 bases and J lost 6 bases. The CDR3 consists of 11 residues. CDR3 sequence reads: CSGTTGSEQYF. The CDR3, as DNA: TGCAGCGGAACGACAGGGTCCGAGCAGTACTTC.

The table lists this clonotype with a few counts. J is TRBJ2-3 and V is TRBV28; TRBD1 agrees at 11 bases. Looked up from germline, CDR1 is MDHEN and CDR2 is SYDVKM. The V gene end was trimmed by 6 bases and the J gene end by 4 bases; junction bases not matched to a gene: 9. This CDR3 contains 16 residues. CDR3 sequence: CASRNRPGQGADTQYF. The CDR3 DNA follows: TGTGCCAGCAGAAACCGACCGGGACAGGGGGCAGATACGCAGTATTTT.

This clonotype was detected many times. This chain uses TRBV7-9 with TRBJ2-1; TRBD1 matches at 7 bases. There are 14 residues in the CDR3. The ends lost 0 bases at V and 5 bases at J; junction bases unmatched: 1. Germline assignment: CDR1 SEHNR and CDR2 FQNEAQ (reference sequence). The CDR3 protein is CASSLADRDNEQFF. DNA of the CDR3: TGTGCCAGCAGCTTAGCCGACAGGGACAATGAGCAGTTCTTC.

This clonotype was recorded a few times. The chain uses TRBV5-1 and TRBJ1-2; 7 bases map to TRBD1. The length of the CDR3 is 16 residues. After removal of 3 bases from V and 2 bases from J, the junction contained 10 bases not matched to a gene. The germline CDR1 and CDR2 sequences are SGHRS and YFSETQ. The CDR3 protein is CASSSDRRQENYGYTF. CDR3 DNA: TGCGCCAGCAGCTCGGACAGGAGACAGGAGAACTATGGCTACACCTTC.

In this sample, this clonotype turned up a few times. V is TRBV6-1 and J is TRBJ2-7, with TRBD1 as a possible D gene (5 bases). Trimming removed 6 bases from V and 0 bases from J, with 12 bases in between. The CDR3 has 14 residues. Per germline, CDR1 MNHNS and CDR2 SASEGT. DNA of the CDR3: TGTGCCAGCAGAGATGGACACAACTCCTACGAGCAGTACTTC. Its translation is CASRDGHNSYEQYF.

This clonotype has only a few counts. The CDR3 nucleotides are TGTGCCATCAAACCCCTAGAATCCTACGAGCAGTACTTC. Translation: CAIKPLESYEQYF. The genes are TRBV10-3 and TRBJ2-7; D is uncertain. In germline, CDR1 is ENHRY, CDR2 SYGVKD. V lost 7 bases, J lost 1 base, and 11 bases lay in between. The CDR3 loop spans 13 amino acids.

This rearrangement joins TRBV20-1 to TRBJ1-2; 10 bases agree with TRBD1. V trimming: 3 bases; J trimming: 4 bases; junction bases outside the gene matches: 8. Germline-derived CDR1 and CDR2 are DFQATT and SNEGSKA (reference sequence). The CDR3 runs to 15 residues. This CDR3 is CSARGTGVSGYGYTF. CDR3 nucleotides: TGCAGTGCTAGGGGGACAGGGGTTTCAGGCTATGGCTACACCTTC.

This clonotype was recorded at least ten times. This rearrangement joins TRBV29-1 to TRBJ2-7; the match to TRBD1 covers 10 bases. This CDR3 is built from 16 residues. The V segment lost 7 bases and the J segment 7 bases; nucleotides outside the gene matches: 19. Germline V CDR1 and CDR2: SQVTM, ANQGSEA. CDR3 sequence (DNA): TGCAGCGCAGTAGGAAGACAGGGGGCCCAAGCGGGGGAGCAGTACTTC. Protein sequence: CSAVGRQGAQAGEQYF.

The V call is TRBV15, the J call TRBJ2-2; D unresolved. Per germline, CDR1 LNHNV and CDR2 YYDKDF (reference sequence). Trimming left V 0 bases short and J 8 bases short, with 7 bases between. The CDR3 length is 13 residues. CDR3 coding DNA: TGTGCCACCAGCAGAGATTGGGAAGGGGAGCTGTTTTTT. Protein product: CATSRDWEGELFF.